The next 12 T cell receptor beta chains were all read from a single sample in a study of response to subunit inactivated influenza vaccine. TCRdb passed the RT-PCR reads through MiXCR, listing each CDR3 protein once. This repertoire shows hundreds of thousands of distinct CDR3 sequences, 15% to 20% found once; its top ten account for under 13%. Sequences were derived from PBMCs from blood, sampled 4 to 6 days after vaccination. All receptors derive from a man aged 50 or older who received an inactivated influenza vaccine.

This chain uses TRBV5-6 with TRBJ2-3; the match to TRBD2 covers 10 bases. Germline CDR1 reads SGHDT; CDR2 reads YYEEEE. After removal of 4 bases from V and 3 bases from J, the junction contained 8 bases not matched to a gene. The CDR3 totals 16 residues. The CDR3 DNA is TGTGCCAGCAGCACCCCGGGACTAGCGACTACAGATACGCAGTATTTT. Translated, it gives CASSTPGLATTDTQYF.

This chain links TRBV7-3 with TRBJ2-3, with no clear D. Germline loops: CDR1 SGHTA, CDR2 FQGTGA. This CDR3 is built from 15 residues. V lost 5 bases and J lost 6, with 18 bases in between. CDR3 DNA sequence: TGTGCCAGCAGCCTGACCGGGTCCCAGGCGGATACGCAGTATTTT. Its translation: CASSLTGSQADTQYF.

The rearrangement uses TRBV4-3 and TRBJ2-1; D unclear. Trimming shortened V by 4 bases and J by 6 bases, and 13 bases separated the two germline ends. Germline CDR1 is LGHNA and CDR2 is YSLEER. This CDR3 comprises 14 residues. The CDR3 DNA is TGCGCCAGCAGCCTGGAATTGTCGGGCAATGAGCAGTTCTTC. It specifies CASSLELSGNEQFF.

This chain uses TRBV3-1 with TRBJ2-5; 9 bases match TRBD2. The V gene's germline CDR1 is LGHDT and CDR2 YNNKEL (reference sequence). Germline trimming cut 4 bases from V and 4 bases from J; bases unmatched to any gene: 10. CDR3 length equals 16 residues. This CDR3 reads CASSRRGGRAPETQYF. CDR3 in DNA: TGTGCCAGCAGCCGAAGGGGCGGGAGGGCCCCAGAGACCCAGTACTTC.

This clonotype was found many times. The rearrangement links TRBV7-2 to TRBJ2-7; possibly TRBD1 or TRBD2 for D (6 bases each). V shed 5 bases and J shed 0 bases, with 20 bases lying between them. From germline, CDR1 is SGHTA and CDR2 FQGNSA. The length of the CDR3 is 17 residues. The CDR3: CASSPRMGGRSSYEQYF. The CDR3 DNA follows: TGTGCCAGCAGCCCGAGGATGGGGGGCAGGAGCTCCTACGAGCAGTACTTC.

This clonotype was observed a handful of times. The V gene is TRBV18, the J gene TRBJ2-1, with a weak D call TRBD1 (5 bases). The germline V gene encodes CDR1 KGHSH and CDR2 LQKENI. The CDR3 totals 15 residues. Trimming left V 1 base short and J 9 bases short, with 16 bases between. The DNA for the CDR3 is TGTGCCAGCTCACCACAAGGCAGGGAATTAAGTGAGCAGTTCTTC. Its protein product is CASSPQGRELSEQFF.

This clonotype has more than one count but fewer than ten. This chain joins TRBV6-1 and TRBJ1-2; TRBD1 matches 9 bases. CDR3 length equals 15 residues. Germline V lookup: CDR1 MNHNS, CDR2 SASEGT. J gave up 8 bases and V 4 bases, and 11 bases lay outside the gene matches. The CDR3 DNA follows: TGTGCCAGCAGTGCCTCGGGACAGGGAAAGAACGGCTACACCTTC. Protein product: CASSASGQGKNGYTF.

The CDR3 DNA sequence: TGTGCCAGCAGTTCCCGTTATATTCAGTACTTC. Its protein is CASSSRYIQYF. The chain employs TRBV28 and TRBJ2-4; D uncertain. Trimming removed 4 bases at V and 10 bases at J, with 8 bases between. Looked up from germline, CDR1 is MDHEN and CDR2 is SYDVKM. The CDR3 is made up of 11 amino acids.

In its sample, this clonotype was seen many times. V usage is TRBV7-2 and J usage is TRBJ1-5; D not certain. The CDR3 covers 15 residues. Trimming took 1 base from V and 0 from J, leaving 7 bases between them. Germline CDR1 is SGHTA and CDR2 is FQGNSA. The CDR3 region is CASSLVGDSNQPQHF. CDR3 coding DNA: TGTGCCAGCAGCTTAGTTGGGGATAGCAATCAGCCCCAGCATTTT.

The chain couples TRBV4-1 to TRBJ1-2; possibly TRBD1 for D (6 bases). From germline, CDR1 is MGHRA and CDR2 YSYEKL. This CDR3 spans 15 amino acids. Trimming shortened V by 2 bases and J by 6 bases, and 16 bases separated the two germline ends. CDR3 DNA: TGCGCCAGCAGCCAAAGGGTGACAGGCGGCCATGGCTACACCTTC. Translation gives CASSQRVTGGHGYTF.

This clonotype was counted a few times. This sequence joins TRBV5-1 and TRBJ2-1; 15 bases line up with TRBD2. After removal of 4 bases from V and 3 bases from J, the junction contained 2 bases not matched to a gene. Looked up from germline, CDR1 is SGHRS and CDR2 is YFSETQ. The CDR3 length is 16 residues. DNA of the CDR3: TGCGCCAGCAGCCGGACTAGCGGGAGGGACTACAATGAGCAGTTCTTC. It yields the protein CASSRTSGRDYNEQFF. The full variable domain, its missing parts supplied by reference TRBV5-1 and TRBJ2-1, is KAGVTQTPRYLIKTRGQQVTLSCSPISGHRSVSWYQQTPGQGLQFLFEYFSETQRNKGNFPGRFSGRQFSNSRSEMNVSTLELGDSALYLCASSRTSGRDYNEQFFGPGTRLTVL.

This chain links TRBV9 with TRBJ2-1; 13 bases fit TRBD2. The J segment lost 8 bases and the V segment lost 0 bases, leaving 5 bases of the junction unmatched. The CDR3 spans 16 residues. The germline CDR1 and CDR2 sequences are SGDLS and YYNGEE. DNA for the CDR3: TGTGCCAGCAGCGTAGAACTAGCGGGAGGGCCATATGAGCAGTTCTTC. It translates to CASSVELAGGPYEQFF.